This T cell receptor beta chain stems from a study of immune evolution from preneoplasia to lung adenocarcinoma (dated by TCRdb to about 2021). Regarding the research as a whole: The study combined immune gene expression, TCR sequencing and multiplex immunofluorescence to profile immune contexture across lung adenocarcinoma precursors and invasive adenocarcinoma. A total of more than 40 patients contributed TCR sequencing data. The sample size depended on which specimens were available, not on a prior power calculation. The overall cohort was made up of about 53 patients with pulmonary nodules who had surgical resection. Whole exome sequencing and methylation data from the same cohort of nodules were integrated with the immune data. The study reported that approximately 98 samples were used for TCR sequencing. Class I HLA alleles were inferred from exome data with POLYSOLVER, and allele-specific HLA loss was detected with LOHHLA. Resected precursor lesions (AAH, AIS, MIA) and invasive adenocarcinomas were compared with paired morphologically normal lung tissue. On the study overall, not on this receptor specifically: Clonality was highest in normal lung, while later-stage lesions appeared to show lower clonality but higher T cell density and diversity. The findings reflected association rather than direct causation, and larger cohorts with long-term follow-up and longitudinal biopsies were considered necessary. Normal lung had the highest top T cell clone frequencies, and these frequencies appeared to fall progressively from AAH through AIS, MIA and invasive adenocarcinoma. Because all patients were from Japan and China, applicability to Western populations was uncertain.

The immunoSEQ hsTCRbeta Kit was used to sequence TCR beta CDR3 regions from DNA. The paper's processing steps were these. TCR sequencing data were analysed with the ImmunoSEQ Analyzer. T cell clonality was calculated on productive rearrangements as 1 minus Pielou's evenness. The inverse Simpson index, applied to productive templates, was used to measure T cell diversity. T cell density was expressed as TCR beta template counts normalized to usable DNA, with usable DNA estimated by amplifying and sequencing housekeeping genes. TCR metrics were compared across histologic stages using two-sided Kruskal-Wallis tests. This is the immuneACCESS table as TCRdb keeps it, with only in-frame sequences that have V and J called. A part of the clones is gone; compared with another copy, unresolved V genes explain less than half, and the rest is unexplained. The V and J calls and clone size come from that table; D and trimming were worked out from the DNA. The sample contains 6,000 to 10,000 clones, 78% of them found a single time. 7.4% of the sample belongs to the ten largest clones.

Resection was performed on patients in Japan or China between the mid-2010s and the late 2010s. Two lung cancer pathologists independently reviewed H&E slides to confirm the histologic diagnosis of every case. The AllPrep DNA/RNA FFPE Kit was used to isolate DNA from FFPE tissue. About this clone: What antigen it recognizes has not been identified. Base qualities are not provided; no much larger clone lies one nucleotide away.

Looking up the germline V gene yields CDR1 LGHNA and CDR2 YNFKEQ. V is shortened by 3 bases, J by 0 bases, and the region joining them spans 12 bases. From the cysteine up to the phenylalanine, the CDR3 has a length of 15 residues. The kept DNA is CDR3 alone, 45 bases in frame from the first base. Recombination joined TRBV4-2 with TRBJ2-7; the D gene is perhaps TRBD2, on 5 matching bases. The sequencing input was FFPE adjacent normal lung tissue. The clonotype originates from a person between 65 and 79 years old with lung adenocarcinoma. CDR3 sequence: CASSQTEVLSYEQYF. Here is the DNA: TGTGCCAGCAGCCAGACGGAGGTTCTCTCCTACGAGCAGTACTTC.